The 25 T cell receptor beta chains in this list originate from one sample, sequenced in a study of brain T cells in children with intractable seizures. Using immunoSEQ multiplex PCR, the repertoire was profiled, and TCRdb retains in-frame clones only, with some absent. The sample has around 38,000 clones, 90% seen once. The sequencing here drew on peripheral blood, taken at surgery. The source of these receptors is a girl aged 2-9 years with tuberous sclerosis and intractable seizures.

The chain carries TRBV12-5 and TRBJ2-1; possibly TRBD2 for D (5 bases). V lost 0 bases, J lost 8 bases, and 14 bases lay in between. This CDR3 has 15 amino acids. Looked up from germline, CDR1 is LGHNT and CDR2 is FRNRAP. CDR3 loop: CASGLVQRSLYEQFF. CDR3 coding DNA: TGTGCTAGTGGTTTGGTCCAGCGGTCGCTCTATGAGCAGTTCTTC.

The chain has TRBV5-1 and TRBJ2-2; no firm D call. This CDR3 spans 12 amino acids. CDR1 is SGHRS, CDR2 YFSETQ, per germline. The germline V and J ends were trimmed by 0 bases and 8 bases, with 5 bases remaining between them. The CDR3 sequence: CASSLDLGELFF. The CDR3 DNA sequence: TGCGCCAGCAGCTTGGATCTGGGGGAGCTGTTTTTT.

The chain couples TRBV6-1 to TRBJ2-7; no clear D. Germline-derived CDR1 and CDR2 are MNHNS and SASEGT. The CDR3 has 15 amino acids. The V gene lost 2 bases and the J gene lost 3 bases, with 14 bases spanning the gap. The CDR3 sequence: CASSEYPLLDYEQYF. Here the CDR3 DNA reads TGTGCCAGCAGTGAATACCCACTTTTGGACTACGAGCAGTACTTC.

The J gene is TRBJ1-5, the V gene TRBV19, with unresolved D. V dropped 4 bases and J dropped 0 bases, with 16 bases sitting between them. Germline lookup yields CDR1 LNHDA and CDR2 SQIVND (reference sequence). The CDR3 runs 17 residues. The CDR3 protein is CASSNPLGPGSNQPQHF. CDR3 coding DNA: TGTGCCAGTAGTAACCCCCTTGGCCCGGGTAGCAATCAGCCCCAGCATTTT.

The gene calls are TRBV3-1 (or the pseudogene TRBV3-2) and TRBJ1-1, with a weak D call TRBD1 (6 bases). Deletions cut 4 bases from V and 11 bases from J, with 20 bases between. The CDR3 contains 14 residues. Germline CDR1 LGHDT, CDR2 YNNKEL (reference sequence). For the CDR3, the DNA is TGTGCCAGCAGCCTCTCCGAGGGGGTGGCGGGCGCTTTCTTT. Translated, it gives CASSLSEGVAGAFF.

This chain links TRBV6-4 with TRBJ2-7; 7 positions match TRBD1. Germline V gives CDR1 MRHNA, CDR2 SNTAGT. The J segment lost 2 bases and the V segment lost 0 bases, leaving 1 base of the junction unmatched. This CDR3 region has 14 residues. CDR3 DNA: TGTGCCAGCAGTGACTCAAGGGGGCCCTACGAGCAGTACGTC. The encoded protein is CASSDSRGPYEQYV.

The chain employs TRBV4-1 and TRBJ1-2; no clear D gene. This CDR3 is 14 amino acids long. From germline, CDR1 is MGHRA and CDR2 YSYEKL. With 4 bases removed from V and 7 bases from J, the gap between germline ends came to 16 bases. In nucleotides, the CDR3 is TGCGCCAGCAGCCCCGAACCTCAAGGGCTTGGCTACACCTTC. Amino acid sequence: CASSPEPQGLGYTF.

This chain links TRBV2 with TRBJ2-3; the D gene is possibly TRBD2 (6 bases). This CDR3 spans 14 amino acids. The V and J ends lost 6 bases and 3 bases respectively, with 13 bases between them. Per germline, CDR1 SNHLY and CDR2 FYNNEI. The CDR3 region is CASSPGRGTDTQYF. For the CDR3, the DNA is TGTGCCAGCAGCCCCGGGAGAGGGACAGATACGCAGTATTTT.

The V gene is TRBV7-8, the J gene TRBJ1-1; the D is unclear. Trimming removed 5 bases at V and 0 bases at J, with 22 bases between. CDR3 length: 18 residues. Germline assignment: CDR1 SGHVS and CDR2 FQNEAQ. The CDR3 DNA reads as TGTGCCAGCAGCGGGAATCAAAAGAATCTTTTCATGAACACTGAAGCTTTCTTT. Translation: CASSGNQKNLFMNTEAFF.

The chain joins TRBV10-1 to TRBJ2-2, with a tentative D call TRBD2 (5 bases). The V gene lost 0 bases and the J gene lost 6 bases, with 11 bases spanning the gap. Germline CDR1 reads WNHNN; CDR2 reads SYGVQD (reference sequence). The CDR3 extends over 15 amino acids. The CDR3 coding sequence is TGCGCCAGCAGTGAGTCCCCTACTAGATCCGGGGAGCTGTTTTTT. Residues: CASSESPTRSGELFF.

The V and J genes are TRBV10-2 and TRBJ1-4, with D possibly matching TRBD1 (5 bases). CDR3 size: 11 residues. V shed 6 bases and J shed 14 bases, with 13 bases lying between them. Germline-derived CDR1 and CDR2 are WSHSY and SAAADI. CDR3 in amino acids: CASSSGRGLFF. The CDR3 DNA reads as TGCGCCAGCAGCTCAGGCCGGGGCCTGTTTTTT.

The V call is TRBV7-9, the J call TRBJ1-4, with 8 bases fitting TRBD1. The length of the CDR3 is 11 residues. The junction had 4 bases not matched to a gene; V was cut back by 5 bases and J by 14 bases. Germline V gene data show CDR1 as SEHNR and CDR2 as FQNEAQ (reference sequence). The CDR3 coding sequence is TGTGCCAGCAGCAGGACAGGGCCCCTGTTTTTT. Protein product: CASSRTGPLFF.

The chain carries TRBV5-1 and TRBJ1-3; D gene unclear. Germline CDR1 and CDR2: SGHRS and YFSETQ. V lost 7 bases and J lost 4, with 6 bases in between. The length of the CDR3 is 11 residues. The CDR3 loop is CASASGNTIYF. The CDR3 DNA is TGCGCCAGCGCCTCGGGAAACACCATATATTTT.

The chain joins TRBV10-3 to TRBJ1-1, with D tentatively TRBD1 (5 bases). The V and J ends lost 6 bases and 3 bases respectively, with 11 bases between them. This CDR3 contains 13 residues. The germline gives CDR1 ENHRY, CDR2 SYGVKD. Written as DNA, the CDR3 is TGTGCCATCAGGGGGCTCCCGGACACTGAAGCTTTCTTT. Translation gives CAIRGLPDTEAFF.

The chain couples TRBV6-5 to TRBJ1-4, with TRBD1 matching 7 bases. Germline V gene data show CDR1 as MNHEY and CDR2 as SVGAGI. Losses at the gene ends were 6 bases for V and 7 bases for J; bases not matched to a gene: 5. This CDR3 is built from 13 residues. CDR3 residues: CASRRQGFEKLFF. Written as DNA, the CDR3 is TGTGCCAGCAGACGACAGGGTTTTGAAAAACTGTTTTTT.

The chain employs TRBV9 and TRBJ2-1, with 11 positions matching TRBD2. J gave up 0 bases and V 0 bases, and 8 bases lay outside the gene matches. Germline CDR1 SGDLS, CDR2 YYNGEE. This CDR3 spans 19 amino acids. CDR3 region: CASSVAAASGGYSYNEQFF. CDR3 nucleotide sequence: TGTGCCAGCAGCGTAGCTGCGGCTAGCGGGGGGTACTCCTACAATGAGCAGTTCTTC. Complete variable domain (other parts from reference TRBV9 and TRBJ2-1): DSGVTQTPKHLITATGQRVTLRCSPRSGDLSVYWYQQSLDQGLQFLIQYYNGEERAKGNILERFSAQQFPDLHSELNLSSLELGDSALYFCASSVAAASGGYSYNEQFFGPGTRLTVL.

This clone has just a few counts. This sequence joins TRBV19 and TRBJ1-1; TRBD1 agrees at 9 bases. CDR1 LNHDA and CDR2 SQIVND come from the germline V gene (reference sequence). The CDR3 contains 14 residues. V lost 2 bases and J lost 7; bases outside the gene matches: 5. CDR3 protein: CASSIITGGSEAFF. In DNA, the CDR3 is TGTGCCAGTAGTATAATAACAGGGGGCAGTGAAGCTTTCTTT.

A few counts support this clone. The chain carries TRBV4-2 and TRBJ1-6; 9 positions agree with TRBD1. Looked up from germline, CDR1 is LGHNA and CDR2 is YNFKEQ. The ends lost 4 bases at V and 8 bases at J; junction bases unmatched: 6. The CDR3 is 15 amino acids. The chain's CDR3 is CASSPHRDRDSPLHF. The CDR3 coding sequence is TGTGCCAGCAGCCCCCACCGGGACAGGGATTCACCCCTCCACTTT.

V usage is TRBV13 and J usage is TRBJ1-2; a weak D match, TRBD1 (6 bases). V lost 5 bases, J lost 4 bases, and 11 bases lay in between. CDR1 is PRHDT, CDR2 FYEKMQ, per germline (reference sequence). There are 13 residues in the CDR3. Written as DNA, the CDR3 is TGTGCCAGCAGCCCCCAGGGGCTCTATGGCTACACCTTC. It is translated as CASSPQGLYGYTF.

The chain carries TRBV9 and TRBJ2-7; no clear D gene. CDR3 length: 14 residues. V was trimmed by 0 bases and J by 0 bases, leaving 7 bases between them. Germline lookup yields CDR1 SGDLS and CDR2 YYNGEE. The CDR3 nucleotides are TGTGCCAGCAGCGTAGCGACACCCTCCTACGAGCAGTACTTC. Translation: CASSVATPSYEQYF.

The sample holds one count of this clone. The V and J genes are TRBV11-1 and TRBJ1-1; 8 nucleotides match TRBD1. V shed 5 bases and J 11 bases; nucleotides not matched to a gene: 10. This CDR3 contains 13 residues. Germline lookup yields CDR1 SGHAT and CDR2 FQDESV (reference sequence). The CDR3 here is CASSRDRNSAAFF. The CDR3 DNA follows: TGTGCCAGCAGCAGGGACAGGAACTCGGCGGCTTTCTTT.

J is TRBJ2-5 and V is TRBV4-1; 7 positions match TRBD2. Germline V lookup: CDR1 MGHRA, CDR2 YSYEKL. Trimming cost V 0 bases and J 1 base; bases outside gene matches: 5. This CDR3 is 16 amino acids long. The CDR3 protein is CASSQELGGGQETQYF. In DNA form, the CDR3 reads TGCGCCAGCAGCCAAGAGTTGGGGGGGGGCCAAGAGACCCAGTACTTC.

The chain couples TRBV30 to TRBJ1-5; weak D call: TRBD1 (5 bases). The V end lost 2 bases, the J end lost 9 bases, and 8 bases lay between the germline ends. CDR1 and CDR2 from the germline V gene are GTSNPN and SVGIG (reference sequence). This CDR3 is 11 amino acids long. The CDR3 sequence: CAWSRGGPQHF. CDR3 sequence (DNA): TGTGCCTGGAGTAGGGGAGGGCCCCAGCATTTT.

CDR3: CASSLTAGQGDDEQFF. For the CDR3, the DNA is TGTGCCAGCAGCTTAACGGCCGGGCAGGGGGACGATGAGCAGTTCTTC. This chain connects TRBV7-3 to TRBJ2-1; 7 bases align to TRBD1. Germline assignment: CDR1 SGHTA and CDR2 FQGTGA. The junction had 10 bases not matched to a gene; V was cut back by 0 bases and J by 8 bases. The CDR3 has 16 amino acids.

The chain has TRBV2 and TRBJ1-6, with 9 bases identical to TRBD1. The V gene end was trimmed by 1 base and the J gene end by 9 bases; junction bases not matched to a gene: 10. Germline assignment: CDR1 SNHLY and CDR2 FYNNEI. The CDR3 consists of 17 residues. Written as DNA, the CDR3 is TGTGCCAGCAGTGAAGACGGGACAGGGAGGCGGATTTCACCCCTCCACTTT. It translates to CASSEDGTGRRISPLHF.